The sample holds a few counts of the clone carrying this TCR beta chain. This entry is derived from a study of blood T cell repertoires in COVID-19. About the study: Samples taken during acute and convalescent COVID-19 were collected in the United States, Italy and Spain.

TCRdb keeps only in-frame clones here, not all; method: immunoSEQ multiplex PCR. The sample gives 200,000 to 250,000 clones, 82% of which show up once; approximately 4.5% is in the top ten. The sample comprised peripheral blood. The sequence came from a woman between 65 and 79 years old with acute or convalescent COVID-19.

For the CDR3, the DNA is TGTGCCAACGGCCCCAGGGACTCTGAAGCTTTCTTT. Translation: CANGPRDSEAFF. This chain links TRBV7-8 with TRBJ1-1, with a possible D match to TRBD1 (5 bases). Trimming cost V 10 bases and J 6 bases, with 15 bases left between them. The CDR3 has 12 amino acids. Looked up from germline, CDR1 is SGHVS and CDR2 is FQNEAQ.